Below, 6 T cell receptor beta chains from the same sample are listed, as sequenced in a study of T cells in Graves' hyperthyroidism and ophthalmopathy. Researchers amplified the TCR beta CDR3 regions from RNA transcripts. Researchers ran a first-round RT-PCR on the TCR CDR3 using the HTBI primer set. TCRdb itself ran the multiplex PCR reads through MiXCR, one entry per CDR3 protein. The table lists 600,000 to 700,000 distinct CDR3 sequences, about 14% of them singletons. The source material was blood. The receptors here all came from a woman in her forties with Graves' ophthalmopathy.

Worth noting for this clonotype: With a much larger clone just one base away, this may be a read error. This rearrangement joins TRBV20-1 to TRBJ2-7; D gene uncertain. Trimming stripped 2 bases from V and 6 bases from J, with 14 bases between. CDR3 length: 13 residues. From germline, CDR1 is DFQATT and CDR2 SNEGSKA (reference sequence). The CDR3 bases are TGCAGTGCTAGACATCGCCCAGACGGCGAGCAGTACTTC. Translating it yields CSARHRPDGEQYF.

Ten or more counts support this clonotype. The V and J genes are TRBV12-3 or TRBV12-4 and TRBJ2-2, with TRBD2 identical over 8 bases. V dropped 6 bases and J dropped 7; count of bases not matched to a gene: 7. The CDR3 has 14 residues. The CDR3 loop is CASSPAGDDGELFF. The CDR3 nucleotides are TGTGCCAGCAGCCCAGCGGGAGATGACGGGGAGCTGTTTTTT.

This clonotype was counted ten times or more. The gene calls are TRBV27 and TRBJ2-2, with 10 bases identical to TRBD2. This CDR3 spans 17 amino acids. CDR1 and CDR2 (germline): MNHEY, SMNVEV (reference sequence). The V and J ends lost 7 bases and 5 bases, in that order; junction bases with no gene match: 13. The DNA of the CDR3 is TGTGCCAGCACCCCGACCTCAGCGGGAGGGTATACCGGGGAGCTGTTTTTT. Its protein is CASTPTSAGGYTGELFF.

This clonotype was counted ten times or more. The chain employs TRBV2 and TRBJ2-5, with 12 positions matching TRBD2. V dropped 6 bases and J dropped 6; count of bases not matched to a gene: 8. The CDR3 spans 15 residues. Germline CDR1 reads SNHLY; CDR2 reads FYNNEI. The CDR3 DNA reads as TGTGCCAGCAGCTTCGGGACTAGCGGGTTGAAGACCCAGTACTTC. Its translation is CASSFGTSGLKTQYF.

This clonotype was seen only a few times. This rearrangement joins TRBV11-2 to TRBJ1-2; D not resolved. This CDR3 is built from 16 residues. Trimming removed 2 bases at V and 0 bases at J, with 13 bases between. CDR1 is SGHAT and CDR2 is FQNNGV in the germline V gene. The CDR3 coding sequence is TGTGCCAGCAGCTTAAATTTCAGAAAATCTAACTATGGCTACACCTTC. This translates into CASSLNFRKSNYGYTF.

This clonotype was seen ten or more times. This chain connects TRBV6-5 to TRBJ1-1; D may be TRBD1 (5 bases). Trimming stripped 2 bases from V and 8 bases from J, with 9 bases between. The germline CDR1 and CDR2 sequences are MNHEY and SVGAGI. This CDR3 region has 12 residues. In DNA form, the CDR3 reads TGTGCCAGCAGTTACGGGACTAGAGAAGCTTTCTTT. It specifies CASSYGTREAFF.